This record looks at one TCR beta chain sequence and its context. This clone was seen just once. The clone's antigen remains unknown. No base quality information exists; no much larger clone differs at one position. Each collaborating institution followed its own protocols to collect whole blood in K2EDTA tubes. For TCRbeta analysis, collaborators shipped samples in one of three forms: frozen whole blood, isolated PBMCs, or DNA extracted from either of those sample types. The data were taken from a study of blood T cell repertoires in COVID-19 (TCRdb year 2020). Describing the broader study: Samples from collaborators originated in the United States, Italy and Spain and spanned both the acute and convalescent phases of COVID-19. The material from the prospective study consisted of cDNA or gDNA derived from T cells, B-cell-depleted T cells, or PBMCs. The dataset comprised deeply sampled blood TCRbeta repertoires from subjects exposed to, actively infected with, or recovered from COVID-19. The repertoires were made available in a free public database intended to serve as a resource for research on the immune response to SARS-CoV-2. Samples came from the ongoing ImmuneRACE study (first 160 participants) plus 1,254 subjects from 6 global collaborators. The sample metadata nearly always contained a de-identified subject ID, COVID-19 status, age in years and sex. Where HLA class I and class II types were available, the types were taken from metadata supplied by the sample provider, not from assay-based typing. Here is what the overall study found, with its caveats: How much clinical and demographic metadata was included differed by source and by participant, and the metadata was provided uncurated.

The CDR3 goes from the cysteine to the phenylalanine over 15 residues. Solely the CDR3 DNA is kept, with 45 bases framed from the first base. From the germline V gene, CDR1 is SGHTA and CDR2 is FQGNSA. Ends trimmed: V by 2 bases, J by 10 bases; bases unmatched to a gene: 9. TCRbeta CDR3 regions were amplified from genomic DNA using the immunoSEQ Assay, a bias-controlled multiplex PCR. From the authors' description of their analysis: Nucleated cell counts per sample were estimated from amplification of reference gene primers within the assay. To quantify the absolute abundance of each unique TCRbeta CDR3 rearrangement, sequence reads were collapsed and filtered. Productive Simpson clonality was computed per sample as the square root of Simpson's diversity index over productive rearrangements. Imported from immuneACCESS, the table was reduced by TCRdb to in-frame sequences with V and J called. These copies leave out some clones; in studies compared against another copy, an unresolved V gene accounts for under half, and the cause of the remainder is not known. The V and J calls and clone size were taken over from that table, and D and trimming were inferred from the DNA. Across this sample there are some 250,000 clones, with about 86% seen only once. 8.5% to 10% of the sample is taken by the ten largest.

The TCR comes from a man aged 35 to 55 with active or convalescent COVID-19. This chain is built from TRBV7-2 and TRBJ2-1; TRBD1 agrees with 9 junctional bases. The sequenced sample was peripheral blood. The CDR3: CASSLWTGALWEQFF. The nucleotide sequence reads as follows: TGTGCCAGCAGCTTATGGACAGGGGCCCTATGGGAGCAGTTCTTC. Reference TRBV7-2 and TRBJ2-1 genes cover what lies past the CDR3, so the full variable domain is GAGVSQSPSNKVTEKGKDVELRCDPISGHTALYWYRQSLGQGLEFLIYFQGNSAPDKSGLPSDRFSAERTGGSVSTLTIQRTQQEDSAVYLCASSLWTGALWEQFFGPGTRLTVL.